This T cell receptor (beta chain) emerged from a study of blood T cell repertoires in COVID-19. Turning to the study itself: Samples of COVID-19 (acute and convalescent) were obtained from the United States, Italy and Spain.

Patients in Seattle were enrolled during active infection, then followed longitudinally. The repertoire was sequenced with immunoSEQ multiplex PCR; TCRdb's copy has only in-frame clones and lacks some. This table holds around 150,000 clones, 82% found once. The ends were cut back, 6 bases at V and 2 bases at J, with 17 bases in the middle. In germline, CDR1 is SNHLY, CDR2 FYNNEI. The CDR3 contains 16 residues. This clone appeared once. The chain has TRBV2 and TRBJ2-4; D possibly corresponds to TRBD1 (7 bases). The material sequenced was peripheral blood. The source is a woman between 40 and 50 years old with COVID-19, enrolled during active disease. The CDR3 bases are TGTGCCAGCAGGAGCGGGCAGGGGGGTCCCAAAAACATTCAGTACTTC. The encoded protein is CASRSGQGGPKNIQYF.